This T cell receptor beta chain was found in a study of blood T cell repertoires in COVID-19. This clone has only one observation. Assay: immunoSEQ multiplex PCR; the TCRdb copy retains only in-frame clones and omits some. The sample contains tens of thousands of clones, 86% of which appear only once. V shed 4 bases and J 8 bases; nucleotides not matched to a gene: 5. The CDR3 totals 13 residues. CDR1 and CDR2 (germline): MGHDK, SYGVNS. The rearrangement uses TRBV25-1 and TRBJ1-2; 9 nucleotides match TRBD1. This clonotype was obtained from a human donor in a cohort sampled during active COVID-19. Sequencing input: peripheral blood. The CDR3 nucleotides are TGTGCCAGCAGTGCACAGGGGGCGTTGGGCTACACCTTC. It specifies CASSAQGALGYTF.